What follows is one T cell receptor (beta chain) and its context. Its target antigen remains unknown. It has no much larger one-base neighbor in the sample; base qualities were not kept. The source of the sample is a study of T cell changes during pregnancy in multiple sclerosis (dated by TCRdb to the late 2010s). Study-level background: The study looked at changes in the T cell repertoire across pregnancy in women with multiple sclerosis.

Library method: the immunoSEQ multiplex PCR assay. The immuneACCESS repertoire file appears here via TCRdb, limited to in-frame rearrangements. These files lack a portion of the clones; in checked studies, under half of the deficit traces to unresolved V genes, and the cause of the others is not known. This sample lists over 10,000 clones; about nine tenths were detected once. The ten top clones hold 8.7% of the sample. CDR1 SEHNR and CDR2 FQNEAQ were looked up in the germline V gene (reference sequence). At the junction V is shortened by 5 bases and J by 7 bases, with 24 bases in between. Measured from the cysteine to the phenylalanine, the CDR3 is 17 residues long. Left in the record is the CDR3 DNA by itself, 51 bases read in frame from the first base.

The clonotype was recovered from a female donor with multiple sclerosis, enrolled in a pregnancy study. The chain links TRBV7-9 with TRBJ2-1; the D gene is perhaps TRBD2, from 6 matching bases. The sequencing here drew on CD8+ T cells from peripheral blood mononuclear cells, taken in the first trimester of pregnancy. CDR3 reads: CASSPTVGSSRGNEQFF. The nucleotide sequence is TGTGCCAGCAGCCCAACGGTAGGCTCCTCCCGGGGGAATGAGCAGTTCTTC. Supplemented by the reference TRBV7-9 and TRBJ2-1 proteins around the CDR3, the complete variable domain is DTGVSQNPRHKITKRGQNVTFRCDPISEHNRLYWYRQTLGQGPEFLTYFQNEAQLEKSRLLSDRFSAERPKGSFSTLEIQRTEQGDSAMYLCASSPTVGSSRGNEQFFGPGTRLTVL.